The 19 T cell receptor beta chains below come from one sample, sequenced in a study of shared clonotypes between healthy human individuals. Only CD45RO-negative cells positively selected for CCR7 counted as naive CD8 cells, so terminally differentiated effector memory CD45RA+ cells were excluded. Measured with immunoSEQ multiplex PCR; TCRdb has only the in-frame clones, and not every one. This table holds roughly 810,000 clones, around 96% found once. The sequencing sample was made of naive CD8+ T cells sorted from blood. All receptors derive from a man aged 25-45 years in good health.

The gene calls are TRBV28 and TRBJ2-7, with D possibly being TRBD2 (6 bases). The CDR3 sequence is 13 residues long. V shed 3 bases and J shed 9 bases, with 15 bases lying between them. CDR1 is MDHEN and CDR2 is SYDVKM in the germline V gene. The CDR3 nucleotides are TGTGCCAGCAGTTTCGGGAGAGAGTCGGGGCAGTACTTC. This translates into CASSFGRESGQYF.

The rearrangement uses TRBV29-1 and TRBJ1-2; D uncertain. This CDR3 has 9 residues. V lost 4 bases to trimming and J lost 7 bases, with 4 bases between them. From germline, CDR1 is SQVTM and CDR2 ANQGSEA. The chain's CDR3 is CSVASGYTF. In DNA form, the CDR3 reads TGCAGCGTTGCTAGTGGCTACACCTTC.

The chain is built from TRBV27 and TRBJ2-3; D is ambiguous. Germline-derived CDR1 and CDR2 are MNHEY and SMNVEV (reference sequence). This CDR3 contains 14 residues. The V end was cut by 5 bases, the J end by 1 base, with 10 bases between. The CDR3 DNA is TGTGCCAGCAGTCGAAGGGCAGGCACAGATACGCAGTATTTT. Its translation is CASSRRAGTDTQYF.

V usage is TRBV11-2 and J usage is TRBJ1-2, with D perhaps matching TRBD1 (5 bases). CDR1 and CDR2 from the germline V gene are SGHAT and FQNNGV. V was pared by 5 bases and J by 4 bases, with 14 bases between. The CDR3 runs 14 residues. CDR3 loop: CASSLWRGSYGYTF. CDR3 DNA: TGTGCCAGCAGCCTGTGGCGGGGGAGCTATGGCTACACCTTC.

The chain combines TRBV9 with TRBJ2-7; the match to TRBD2 covers 11 bases. The trim removed 3 bases at V and 2 bases at J, leaving 7 bases unmatched. The CDR3 has 16 residues. CDR1 is SGDLS and CDR2 is YYNGEE in the germline V gene. The CDR3 DNA follows: TGTGCCAGCAGCGGCAATAGCGGGAGGGCCCCCTACGAGCAGTACTTC. Translated: CASSGNSGRAPYEQYF.

V gene TRBV29-1 combines with J gene TRBJ2-3, with D perhaps matching TRBD1 (5 bases). The ends were cut back, 4 bases at V and 0 bases at J, with 11 bases in the middle. Germline CDR1 and CDR2: SQVTM and ANQGSEA. The CDR3 sequence is 14 residues long. DNA of the CDR3: TGCAGCGTTGTTGGCCAGGGTAGCACAGATACGCAGTATTTT. Amino acid sequence: CSVVGQGSTDTQYF.

As regards this clone: Different DNA sequences within this sample yield the same CDR3. This chain connects TRBV7-9 to TRBJ1-5; D is unresolved. Trimming removed 1 base at V and 7 bases at J, with 5 bases between. Germline V lookup: CDR1 SEHNR, CDR2 FQNEAQ (reference sequence). The CDR3 extends over 12 amino acids. The chain's CDR3 is CASSLGAQPQHF. The CDR3 DNA is TGTGCCAGCAGCTTAGGTGCGCAGCCCCAGCATTTT.

The V and J genes are TRBV2 and TRBJ2-7, with D possibly being TRBD2 (6 bases). V was trimmed by 6 bases and J by 2 bases, leaving 20 bases between them. The CDR3 length is 16 residues. The V gene's germline CDR1 is SNHLY and CDR2 FYNNEI. The CDR3 nucleotides read TGTGCCAGCAGAGCACCCCAGGGACTCGTTGCCTACGAGCAGTACTTC. This translates into CASRAPQGLVAYEQYF.

This CDR3 is CASRHLTTNTEAFF. CDR3 in DNA: TGTGCCAGCAGACATCTGACCACGAACACTGAAGCTTTCTTT. The V gene is TRBV6-1, the J gene TRBJ1-1; D gene unclear. The germline V gene has CDR1 MNHNS and CDR2 SASEGT. The V and J ends lost 6 bases and 1 base respectively, with 12 bases between them. The CDR3 consists of 14 residues.

This clone has a single count. This chain links TRBV7-9 with TRBJ2-1, with a possible D match to TRBD2 (5 bases). CDR3 length equals 12 residues. Germline V CDR1 and CDR2: SEHNR, FQNEAQ (reference sequence). Trimming removed 8 bases at V and 6 bases at J, with 11 bases between. CDR3 sequence reads: CASARRGNEQFF. CDR3 coding DNA: TGTGCCAGCGCTAGACGGGGCAATGAGCAGTTCTTC.

The chain is built from TRBV4-1 and TRBJ2-5; 10 bases fit TRBD2. The CDR3 spans 16 residues. The J segment lost 4 bases and the V segment lost 0 bases, leaving 5 bases of the junction unmatched. Germline CDR1 MGHRA, CDR2 YSYEKL. The CDR3 nucleotides are TGCGCCAGCAGCCAAGAACTAGCGGGATTGGGAGAGACCCAGTACTTC. This sequence encodes CASSQELAGLGETQYF.

V gene TRBV14 combines with J gene TRBJ2-1; TRBD2 agrees at 12 bases. This CDR3 spans 14 amino acids. The germline gives CDR1 SGHDN, CDR2 FVKESK. J gave up 7 bases and V 4 bases, and 2 bases lay outside the gene matches. In DNA form, the CDR3 reads TGTGCCAGCAGCCGACTAGCGGGAGAGAATGAGCAGTTCTTC. Its protein product is CASSRLAGENEQFF.

The rearrangement links TRBV11-2 to TRBJ2-7, with 13 bases that match TRBD2. The CDR3 contains 18 residues. Germline CDR1 reads SGHAT; CDR2 reads FQNNGV. The V gene end was trimmed by 2 bases and the J gene end by 3 bases; junction bases not matched to a gene: 10. For the CDR3, the DNA is TGTGCCAGCAGCTTAAGCTGGGGACTAGCGGGGTCTATCTACGAGCAGTACTTC. Its protein is CASSLSWGLAGSIYEQYF. Filled out from reference TRBV11-2 and TRBJ2-7, the complete variable domain reads EAGVAQSPRYKIIEKRQSVAFWCNPISGHATLYWYQQILGQGPKLLIQFQNNGVVDDSQLPKDRFSAERLKGVDSTLKIQPAKLEDSAVYLCASSLSWGLAGSIYEQYFGPGTRLTVT.

The rearrangement joins TRBV9 to TRBJ2-2; TRBD2 is a possible D gene (6 bases). Germline CDR1 is SGDLS and CDR2 is YYNGEE. This CDR3 is built from 15 residues. V gave up 4 bases and J gave up 6 bases, with 16 bases separating them. The CDR3 region is CASSRTGTPSGELFF. CDR3 in DNA: TGTGCCAGCAGCAGAACCGGGACTCCATCCGGGGAGCTGTTTTTT.

Here the CDR3 DNA reads TGTGCCTGGGCCGGGACAGGGAGGACTCAGCCCCAGCATTTT. It encodes CAWAGTGRTQPQHF. The V and J genes are TRBV30 and TRBJ1-5; 9 bases are a match to TRBD1. Germline V gene data show CDR1 as GTSNPN and CDR2 as SVGIG (reference sequence). There are 14 residues in the CDR3. The junction had 8 bases not matched to a gene; V was cut back by 5 bases and J by 6 bases.

To note about this clone: The same CDR3 also results from other DNA sequences found in this sample. This chain links TRBV7-8 with TRBJ2-7; unclear D gene. The V gene's germline CDR1 is SGHVS and CDR2 FQNEAQ. The CDR3 is 13 residues long. V dropped 3 bases and J dropped 2 bases, with 8 bases sitting between them. The CDR3 coding sequence is TGTGCCAGCAGCTTGGAATTACCCTACGAGCAGTACTTC. Amino acids: CASSLELPYEQYF.

Of note for this clone: One end of the junction varies from germline; a read error may be responsible. Here the CDR3 reads CASRQQVYKQYF. CDR3 coding DNA: TGTGCCAGCAGGCAACAGGTCTACAAGCAGTACTTC. The V and J genes are TRBV28 and TRBJ2-7, with D perhaps matching TRBD1 (5 bases). Germline V CDR1 and CDR2: MDHEN, SYDVKM. This CDR3 has 12 amino acids. Based on the CDR3 plus reference TRBV28 and TRBJ2-7, the full variable domain is DVKVTQSSRYLVKRTGEKVFLECVQDMDHENMFWYRQDPGLGLRLIYFSYDVKMKEKGDIPEGYSVSREKKERFSLILESASTNQTSMYLCASRQQVYKQYFGPGTRLTVT.

The chain links TRBV7-6 to TRBJ2-5, with D perhaps TRBD2 (6 bases). V shed 4 bases and J shed 3 bases, with 18 bases lying between them. Germline CDR1 is SGHVS and CDR2 is FNYEAQ. The CDR3 totals 16 residues. Here the CDR3 reads CASSSVIGGEEETQYF. The CDR3 nucleotides read TGTGCCAGCAGCTCCGTCATAGGAGGGGAGGAAGAGACCCAGTACTTC.

The sample holds one count of this clone. The chain carries TRBV7-9 and TRBJ1-1; 10 bases align to TRBD1. Germline V CDR1 and CDR2: SEHNR, FQNEAQ (reference sequence). The V and J ends lost 1 base and 4 bases, in that order; junction bases with no gene match: 6. CDR3 length equals 16 residues. For the CDR3, the DNA is TGTGCCAGCAGCTTAGAAGGGACAGGGGTGGGCACTGAAGCTTTCTTT. It is translated as CASSLEGTGVGTEAFF.